This TCR beta chain was identified in a study of T-cell memory formation after mild COVID-19. Study as a whole: TCR clusters were mostly confined to one donor each. The study's findings and limits: Pre-infection memory held some responding clones, suggesting pre-existing cross-reactive T cells responded. Among clones peaking at day 37 in the second wave, SARS-CoV-2 specificity remained unconfirmed. Most CD4+ clones that shrank were in CM and EM, while CD8+ ones turned up in EMRA.

Remarks on this clonotype: Antigen unknown.

Germline V gene lookup returns CDR1 SEHNR and CDR2 FQNEAQ (reference sequence). Between the trimmed V and J ends, which lost 5 bases and 2 bases, there was a span of 15 bases. The CDR3 length is 15 residues. TCRdb processed the 5' RACE reads anew with MiXCR; each CDR3 protein has one entry. The sample holds 350,000 to 450,000 distinct CDR3 sequences; 20% to 25% are singletons and the top ten take 8.5% to 9%. This receptor was obtained from an adult woman who had mild COVID-19 (a few samples of this study predate the infection). Cell type and time point are not known. The chain is built from TRBV7-9 and TRBJ1-2, with D possibly TRBD1 on 6 matching bases. Sequencing input: PBMCs or a T cell subset sorted from them (not recorded which). The CDR3 loop is CASSRGTPRNYGYTF. CDR3 nucleotides: TGTGCCAGCAGCCGTGGGACACCGAGGAACTATGGCTACACCTTC.